These 27 T cell receptor beta chains were all obtained from the same sample, sequenced in a study of cytomegalovirus exposure and HLA in healthy donors. Both 60 Vbeta primers and 13 Jbeta primers went into the PCR. The data were produced by immunoSEQ multiplex PCR, yet TCRdb's version contains in-frame clones alone and is incomplete. The table includes some 220,000 clones, about three quarters detected once. The sample was PBMCs. These receptors were obtained from an older woman in good health and CMV-seropositive.

CDR3 sequence reads: CASSLGVAGYNEQFF. The CDR3, as DNA: TGCGCCAGCAGCTTGGGGGTAGCGGGATACAATGAGCAGTTCTTC. This chain links TRBV5-1 with TRBJ2-1, with 8 positions matching TRBD2. The CDR3 totals 15 residues. Germline CDR1 SGHRS, CDR2 YFSETQ. With 0 bases clipped from V and 4 bases from J, the junction kept 3 bases outside the gene matches.

The chain is built from TRBV6-5 and TRBJ1-2, with D uncertain. Looked up from germline, CDR1 is MNHEY and CDR2 is SVGAGI. The CDR3 has 15 amino acids. V was shortened by 7 bases and J by 6 bases, with 21 bases between the two germline ends. As DNA, the CDR3 is TGTGCCAGCACCCCCTTACCGACCGTCCAGGATGGCTACACCTTC. It is translated as CASTPLPTVQDGYTF.

The chain is built from TRBV4-1 and TRBJ1-4, with 8 bases matching TRBD1. The CDR3 consists of 15 residues. V shed 4 bases and J 8 bases; nucleotides not matched to a gene: 9. Germline values: CDR1 MGHRA, CDR2 YSYEKL. Here the CDR3 reads CASSPQGAGGEKLFF. The CDR3 DNA reads TGCGCCAGCAGCCCTCAGGGGGCTGGGGGGGAAAAACTGTTTTTT.

The CDR3 nucleotides are TGCGCCAGCAGCGAAGGGACTCCGGCCAGGGAGCAGTACTTC. It yields the protein CASSEGTPAREQYF. The chain uses TRBV5-1 and TRBJ2-7, with D tentatively TRBD2 (6 bases). V was cut by 4 bases and J by 7 bases, with 18 bases left in between. This CDR3 region has 14 residues. CDR1 and CDR2 (germline): SGHRS, YFSETQ.

The table lists this clone with a few counts. V gene TRBV18 combines with J gene TRBJ1-3; tentative D call: TRBD1 (6 bases). Germline V CDR1 and CDR2: KGHSH, LQKENI. CDR3 length equals 16 residues. Trimming pared 2 bases from V and 0 bases from J, leaving 11 bases between. DNA of the CDR3: TGTGCCAGCTCACCATCGGGACAAAGCTCTGGAAACACCATATATTTT. This codes for CASSPSGQSSGNTIYF. Combining the CDR3 with reference TRBV18 and TRBJ1-3 gives the whole variable domain NAGVMQNPRHLVRRRGQEARLRCSPMKGHSHVYWYRQLPEEGLKFMVYLQKENIIDESGMPKERFSAEFPKEGPSILRIQQVVRGDSAAYFCASSPSGQSSGNTIYFGEGSWLTVV.

The chain is built from TRBV27 and TRBJ1-1, with D tentatively TRBD1 (5 bases). The CDR3 contains 13 residues. In germline, CDR1 is MNHEY, CDR2 SMNVEV (reference sequence). V dropped 5 bases and J dropped 6 bases, with 13 bases sitting between them. The CDR3 DNA follows: TGTGCCAGCAGTCCCCAGGGTAGAGCTGAAGCTTTCTTT. This translates into CASSPQGRAEAFF.

V usage is TRBV6-6 and J usage is TRBJ1-2; no reliable D call. This CDR3 spans 13 amino acids. Germline-derived CDR1 and CDR2 are MNHNY and SVGAGI (reference sequence). Trimming cost V 5 bases and J 2 bases, with 9 bases left between them. The CDR3 DNA is TGTGCCAGCAGTCTTGACGGGAACTATGGCTACACCTTC. It encodes CASSLDGNYGYTF.

The CDR3 sequence is CASSQGRQGSKGIQYF. The CDR3 nucleotides are TGTGCCAGCAGCCAAGGTAGACAGGGTTCGAAAGGCATTCAGTACTTC. The rearrangement joins TRBV14 to TRBJ2-4; 7 positions match TRBD1. CDR3 size: 16 residues. The junction had 12 bases not matched to a gene; V was cut back by 1 base and J by 9 bases. In germline, CDR1 is SGHDN, CDR2 FVKESK. Drawing the rest from reference TRBV14 and TRBJ2-4, the complete variable domain is EAGVTQFPSHSVIEKGQTVTLRCDPISGHDNLYWYRRVMGKEIKFLLHFVKESKQDESGMPNNRFLAERTGGTYSTLKVQPAELEDSGVYFCASSQGRQGSKGIQYFGAGTRLSVL.

On this clone: The same CDR3 can be traced to other DNA sequences in this sample. This sequence joins TRBV18 and TRBJ1-5; D perhaps matches TRBD1 (5 bases). The CDR3 sequence is 13 residues long. The ends were cut back, 3 bases at V and 5 bases at J, with 8 bases in the middle. Per the germline V gene, CDR1 is KGHSH and CDR2 is LQKENI. CDR3 bases: TGTGCCAGCTCACCTCAGGGTGATCAGCCCCAGCATTTT. This sequence encodes CASSPQGDQPQHF.

The chain is built from TRBV7-9 and TRBJ2-7, with TRBD1 matching over 8 bases. Germline V lookup: CDR1 SEHNR, CDR2 FQNEAQ (reference sequence). This CDR3 has 14 amino acids. Trimming at V came to 6 bases and at J to 3 bases, leaving 7 bases not matched to a gene. The CDR3 DNA reads TGTGCCAGCAGTATACAGGGGGAAGTCTACGAGCAGTACTTC. Amino acids: CASSIQGEVYEQYF. Complete variable domain (other parts from reference TRBV7-9 and TRBJ2-7): DTGVSQNPRHKITKRGQNVTFRCDPISEHNRLYWYRQTLGQGPEFLTYFQNEAQLEKSRLLSDRFSAERPKGSFSTLEIQRTEQGDSAMYLCASSIQGEVYEQYFGPGTRLTVT.

The chain is built from TRBV30 and TRBJ2-5; no reliable D call. The CDR3 is 12 residues long. Looked up from germline, CDR1 is GTSNPN and CDR2 is SVGIG (reference sequence). Trimming cost V 0 bases and J 5 bases, with 7 bases left between them. The CDR3 DNA reads TGTGCCTGGAGTGTAATCGGTGAGACCCAGTACTTC. This codes for CAWSVIGETQYF.

This clone was seen only a few times. The CDR3 is CASNSEGQIYNEQFF. The CDR3 nucleotides read TGTGCCAGCAACTCCGAGGGTCAGATTTACAATGAGCAGTTCTTC. This rearrangement joins TRBV6-4 to TRBJ2-1; a possible D gene is TRBD2 (5 bases). With 7 bases removed from V and 4 bases from J, the gap between germline ends came to 17 bases. The CDR3 runs to 15 residues. From germline, CDR1 is MRHNA and CDR2 SNTAGT.

The V call is TRBV7-2, the J call TRBJ2-7; 9 nucleotides align to TRBD1. Germline CDR1 is SGHTA and CDR2 is FQGNSA. With 5 bases clipped from V and 7 bases from J, the junction kept 9 bases outside the gene matches. The CDR3 is 14 residues long. The CDR3 loop is CASSPPGTGLEQYF. In DNA, the CDR3 is TGTGCCAGCAGCCCTCCCGGGACAGGGCTTGAGCAGTACTTC.

This sequence joins TRBV14 and TRBJ1-1; D is unclear. Trimming cost V 1 base and J 8 bases, with 11 bases left between them. Germline lookup yields CDR1 SGHDN and CDR2 FVKESK. The CDR3 totals 13 residues. The CDR3, as DNA: TGTGCCAGCAGCCAAGGCGCAACGCAAGAAGCTTTCTTT. It yields the protein CASSQGATQEAFF.

This clone appeared once. The same CDR3 can be traced to other DNA sequences in this sample. The chain joins TRBV9 to TRBJ1-1, with a possible D match to TRBD1 (5 bases). The germline V and J ends were trimmed by 2 bases and 1 base, with 9 bases remaining between them. CDR1 is SGDLS, CDR2 YYNGEE, per germline. The CDR3 runs to 14 residues. The DNA of the CDR3 is TGTGCCAGCAGCGTCCAGGGAGGGAACACTGAAGCTTTCTTT. Amino acids: CASSVQGGNTEAFF.

V gene TRBV7-9 combines with J gene TRBJ1-1, with a tentative D call TRBD1 (5 bases). CDR1 is SEHNR and CDR2 is FQNEAQ in the germline V gene (reference sequence). The CDR3 is made up of 14 amino acids. V gave up 5 bases and J gave up 1 base, with 11 bases separating them. The CDR3 loop reads CASSLLQGNTEAFF. The CDR3 nucleotides are TGTGCCAGCAGCCTACTGCAGGGGAACACTGAAGCTTTCTTT.

The chain has TRBV19 and TRBJ1-5; TRBD1 is a possible D gene (5 bases). The length of the CDR3 is 14 residues. Trimming left V 3 bases short and J 1 base short, with 7 bases between. The germline V gene has CDR1 LNHDA and CDR2 SQIVND (reference sequence). CDR3 in amino acids: CASSMRDSNQPQHF. CDR3 sequence (DNA): TGTGCCAGTAGTATGCGGGACAGCAATCAGCCCCAGCATTTT.

The chain has TRBV2 and TRBJ2-1; 12 positions agree with TRBD2. Trimming removed 5 bases from V and 5 bases from J; junction bases left unmatched: 7. This CDR3 is built from 16 residues. The germline CDR1 and CDR2 sequences are SNHLY and FYNNEI. The CDR3 loop is CASSPNGLAGNNEQFF. The CDR3 nucleotides read TGTGCCAGCAGTCCTAATGGACTAGCGGGGAACAATGAGCAGTTCTTC. The whole variable domain, remainder taken from reference TRBV2 and TRBJ2-1, is EPEVTQTPSHQVTQMGQEVILRCVPISNHLYFYWYRQILGQKVEFLVSFYNNEISEKSEIFDDQFSVERPDGSNFTLKIRSTKLEDSAMYFCASSPNGLAGNNEQFFGPGTRLTVL.

V is TRBV15 and J is TRBJ2-1, with 8 bases identical to TRBD2. The germline V gene encodes CDR1 LNHNV and CDR2 YYDKDF (reference sequence). Trimming at V came to 5 bases and at J to 0 bases, leaving 6 bases not matched to a gene. The CDR3 extends over 16 amino acids. In DNA, the CDR3 is TGTGCCACCAGCTCATTAGCGGGGAGCTCCTACAATGAGCAGTTCTTC. Translating gives CATSSLAGSSYNEQFF.

The V gene is TRBV7-2, the J gene TRBJ2-7; weak D call: TRBD1 (6 bases). The CDR3 loop spans 15 amino acids. From germline, CDR1 is SGHTA and CDR2 FQGNSA. The V and J ends lost 2 bases and 5 bases respectively, with 16 bases between them. CDR3 residues: CASSLFSQGNDEQYF. The CDR3 coding sequence is TGTGCCAGCAGCTTATTTAGCCAGGGGAATGACGAGCAGTACTTC.

The CDR3 is CASSVQSSRGLDYGYTF. In DNA form, the CDR3 reads TGTGCCAGCAGTGTACAATCATCCAGGGGGTTGGACTATGGCTACACCTTC. The chain employs TRBV27 and TRBJ1-2; TRBD1 aligns across 7 bases. CDR3 length equals 17 residues. The V gene's germline CDR1 is MNHEY and CDR2 SMNVEV (reference sequence). V was clipped by 5 bases and J by 3 bases; unmatched bases: 15.

Here the CDR3 reads CASSLGTSGIYEQYF. In nucleotides, the CDR3 is TGTGCCAGCAGCCTCGGGACTAGCGGGATATACGAGCAGTACTTC. This chain connects TRBV11-3 to TRBJ2-7; 13 nucleotides align to TRBD2. Germline CDR1 and CDR2: SGHNT and YENEEA. Trimming removed 5 bases from V and 4 bases from J; junction bases left unmatched: 5. The CDR3 sequence is 15 residues long.

The V and J genes are TRBV21-1 and TRBJ2-2; the table's D call, TRBD2, has no DNA check behind it. TRBV21-1 is a listed pseudogene. This CDR3 has 17 residues. In DNA form, the CDR3 reads TGTGCCAGCAGCAAGAAAACTAGCGGGAGCGTCACCGGGGAGCTGTTTTTT. Amino acid sequence: CASSKKTSGSVTGELFF.

The J gene is TRBJ2-5, the V gene TRBV28, with 11 bases identical to TRBD2. The CDR3 loop spans 15 amino acids. V dropped 7 bases and J dropped 5; count of bases not matched to a gene: 9. Germline CDR1 MDHEN, CDR2 SYDVKM. Here the CDR3 DNA reads TGTGCCAGCATGGTAGCGGGGGGGCATGGGGAGACCCAGTACTTC. Encoded protein: CASMVAGGHGETQYF.

This clone was counted between two and nine times. The chain has TRBV19 and TRBJ2-7, with D perhaps matching TRBD1 (5 bases). Between the trimmed V and J ends, which lost 3 bases and 4 bases, there was a span of 16 bases. The CDR3 has 15 amino acids. Germline lookup yields CDR1 LNHDA and CDR2 SQIVND (reference sequence). The CDR3 DNA reads as TGTGCCAGTAGTATTGTCGGAGCAGGGAAATACGAGCAGTACTTC. The encoded protein is CASSIVGAGKYEQYF.

This chain uses TRBV11-3 with TRBJ2-5; 8 nucleotides align to TRBD1. V dropped 4 bases and J dropped 2; count of bases not matched to a gene: 3. This CDR3 contains 14 residues. Per the germline V gene, CDR1 is SGHNT and CDR2 is YENEEA. The CDR3 loop reads CASSSRTGQETQYF. CDR3 nucleotide sequence: TGTGCCAGCAGCTCCCGGACAGGGCAAGAGACCCAGTACTTC.

The sample holds a few counts of this clone. The same CDR3 can be traced to other DNA sequences in this sample. V and J are TRBV10-3 and TRBJ2-3, with 8 bases lining up with TRBD1. Germline CDR1 ENHRY, CDR2 SYGVKD. The CDR3 spans 14 residues. V shed 6 bases, J shed 2 bases, and the junction held 4 bases outside the gene matches. CDR3 nucleotide sequence: TGTGCCATCAGCGGGACAGGCACCACAGATACGCAGTATTTT. Protein product: CAISGTGTTDTQYF.